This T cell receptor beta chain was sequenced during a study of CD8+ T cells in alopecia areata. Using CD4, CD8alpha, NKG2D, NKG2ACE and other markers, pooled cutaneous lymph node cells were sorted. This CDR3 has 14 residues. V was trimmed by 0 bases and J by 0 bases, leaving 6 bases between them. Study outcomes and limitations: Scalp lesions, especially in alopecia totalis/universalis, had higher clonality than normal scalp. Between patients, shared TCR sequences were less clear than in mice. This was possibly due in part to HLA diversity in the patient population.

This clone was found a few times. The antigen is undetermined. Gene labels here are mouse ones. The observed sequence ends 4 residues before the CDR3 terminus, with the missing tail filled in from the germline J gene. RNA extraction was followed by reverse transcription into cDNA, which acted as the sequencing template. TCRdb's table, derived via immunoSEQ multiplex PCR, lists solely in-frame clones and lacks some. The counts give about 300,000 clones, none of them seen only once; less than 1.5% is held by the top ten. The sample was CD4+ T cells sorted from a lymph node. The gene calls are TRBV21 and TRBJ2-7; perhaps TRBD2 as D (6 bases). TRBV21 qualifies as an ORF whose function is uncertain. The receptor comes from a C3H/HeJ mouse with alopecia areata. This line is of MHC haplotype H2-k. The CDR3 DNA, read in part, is TGTGCTAGCAGTCAATCGGGGGGCTCCTAT. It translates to CASSQSGGSY. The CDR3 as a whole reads CASSQSGGSYEQYF.